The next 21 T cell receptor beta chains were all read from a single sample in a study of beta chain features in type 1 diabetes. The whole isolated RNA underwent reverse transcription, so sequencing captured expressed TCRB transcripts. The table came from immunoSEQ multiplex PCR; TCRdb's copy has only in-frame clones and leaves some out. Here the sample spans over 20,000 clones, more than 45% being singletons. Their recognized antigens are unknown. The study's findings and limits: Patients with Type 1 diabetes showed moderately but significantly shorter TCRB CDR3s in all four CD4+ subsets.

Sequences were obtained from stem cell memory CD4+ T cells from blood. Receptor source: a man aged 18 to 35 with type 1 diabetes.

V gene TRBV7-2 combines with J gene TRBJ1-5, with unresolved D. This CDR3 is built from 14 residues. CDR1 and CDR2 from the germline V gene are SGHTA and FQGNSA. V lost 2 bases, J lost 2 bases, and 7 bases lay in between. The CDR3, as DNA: TGTGCCAGCAGCTTACGGGGAGGCAATCAGCCCCAGCATTTT. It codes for CASSLRGGNQPQHF.

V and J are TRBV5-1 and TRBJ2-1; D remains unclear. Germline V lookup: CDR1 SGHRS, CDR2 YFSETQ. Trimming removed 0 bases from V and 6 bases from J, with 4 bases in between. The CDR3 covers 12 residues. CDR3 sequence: CASSLVINEQFF. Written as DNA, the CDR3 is TGCGCCAGCAGCTTGGTAATCAATGAGCAGTTCTTC.

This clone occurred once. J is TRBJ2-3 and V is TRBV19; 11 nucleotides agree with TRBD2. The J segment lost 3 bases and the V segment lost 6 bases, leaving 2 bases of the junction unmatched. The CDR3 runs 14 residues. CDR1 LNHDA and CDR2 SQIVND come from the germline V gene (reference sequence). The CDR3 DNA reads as TGTGCCAGTAGAACTAGCGGGGGAACAGATACGCAGTATTTT. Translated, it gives CASRTSGGTDTQYF.

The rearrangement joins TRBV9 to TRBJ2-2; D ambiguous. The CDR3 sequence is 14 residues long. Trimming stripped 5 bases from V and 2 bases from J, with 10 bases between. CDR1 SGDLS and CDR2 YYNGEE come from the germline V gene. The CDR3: CASSSSPNTGELFF. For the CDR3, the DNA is TGTGCCAGCAGTAGTTCGCCCAACACCGGGGAGCTGTTTTTT.

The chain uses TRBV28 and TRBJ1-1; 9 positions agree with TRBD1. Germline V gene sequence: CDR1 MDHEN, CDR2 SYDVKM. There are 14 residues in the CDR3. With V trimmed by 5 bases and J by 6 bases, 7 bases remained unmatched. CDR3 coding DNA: TGTGCCAGCAGTCCGGGACAGGGTGCATCTGAAGCTTTCTTT. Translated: CASSPGQGASEAFF.

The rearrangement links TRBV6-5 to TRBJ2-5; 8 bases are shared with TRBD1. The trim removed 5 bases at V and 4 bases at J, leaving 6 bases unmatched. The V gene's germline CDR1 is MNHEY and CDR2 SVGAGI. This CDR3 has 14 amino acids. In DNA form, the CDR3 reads TGTGCCAGCAGTCCAGGAACAGGGGGAGAGACCCAGTACTTC. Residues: CASSPGTGGETQYF.

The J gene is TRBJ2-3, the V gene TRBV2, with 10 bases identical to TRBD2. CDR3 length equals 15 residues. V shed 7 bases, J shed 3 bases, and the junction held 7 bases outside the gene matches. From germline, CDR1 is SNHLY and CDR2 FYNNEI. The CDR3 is CASTPSGSETDTQYF. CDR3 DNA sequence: TGTGCCAGCACCCCTAGCGGGAGTGAAACAGATACGCAGTATTTT.

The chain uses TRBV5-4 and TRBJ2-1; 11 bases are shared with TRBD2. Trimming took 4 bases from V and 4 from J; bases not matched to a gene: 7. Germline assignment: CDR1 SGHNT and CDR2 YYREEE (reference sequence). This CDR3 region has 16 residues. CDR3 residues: CASSDSSGGPYNEQFF. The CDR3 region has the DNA TGTGCCAGCAGCGACTCTAGCGGGGGGCCATACAATGAGCAGTTCTTC.

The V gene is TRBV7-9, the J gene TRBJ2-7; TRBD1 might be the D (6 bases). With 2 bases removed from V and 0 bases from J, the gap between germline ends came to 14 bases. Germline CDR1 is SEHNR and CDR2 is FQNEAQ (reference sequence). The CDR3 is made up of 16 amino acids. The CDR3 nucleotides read TGTGCCAGCAGCTTAAGTCTAGGGGGAAGCTCCTACGAGCAGTACTTC. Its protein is CASSLSLGGSSYEQYF.

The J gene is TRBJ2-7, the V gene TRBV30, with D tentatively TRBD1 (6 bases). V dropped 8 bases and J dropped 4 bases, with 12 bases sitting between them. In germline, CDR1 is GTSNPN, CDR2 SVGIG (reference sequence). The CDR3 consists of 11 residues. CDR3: CAGRGPYEQYF. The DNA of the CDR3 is TGTGCCGGCAGGGGCCCGTACGAGCAGTACTTC.

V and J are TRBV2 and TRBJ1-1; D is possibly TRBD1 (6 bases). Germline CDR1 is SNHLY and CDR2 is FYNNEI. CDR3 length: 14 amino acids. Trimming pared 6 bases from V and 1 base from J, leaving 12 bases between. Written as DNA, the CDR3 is TGTGCCAGCAGCCAACAGGGAACGAACACTGAAGCTTTCTTT. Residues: CASSQQGTNTEAFF. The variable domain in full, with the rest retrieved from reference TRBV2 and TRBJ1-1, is EPEVTQTPSHQVTQMGQEVILRCVPISNHLYFYWYRQILGQKVEFLVSFYNNEISEKSEIFDDQFSVERPDGSNFTLKIRSTKLEDSAMYFCASSQQGTNTEAFFGQGTRLTVV.

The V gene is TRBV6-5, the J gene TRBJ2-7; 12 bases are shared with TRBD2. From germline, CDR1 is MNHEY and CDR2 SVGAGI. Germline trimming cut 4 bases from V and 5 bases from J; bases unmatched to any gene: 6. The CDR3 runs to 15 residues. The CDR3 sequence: CASSSPSGGEDEQYF. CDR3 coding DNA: TGTGCCAGCAGTTCCCCTAGCGGGGGGGAGGACGAGCAGTACTTC.

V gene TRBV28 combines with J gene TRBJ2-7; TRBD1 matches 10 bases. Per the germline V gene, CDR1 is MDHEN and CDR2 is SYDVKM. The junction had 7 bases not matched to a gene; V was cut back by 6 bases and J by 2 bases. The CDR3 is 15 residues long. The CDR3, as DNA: TGTGCCAGCAGACGCGGGGACAGGGGCCCCTACGAGCAGTACTTC. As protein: CASRRGDRGPYEQYF. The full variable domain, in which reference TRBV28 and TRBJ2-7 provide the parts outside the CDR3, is DVKVTQSSRYLVKRTGEKVFLECVQDMDHENMFWYRQDPGLGLRLIYFSYDVKMKEKGDIPEGYSVSREKKERFSLILESASTNQTSMYLCASRRGDRGPYEQYFGPGTRLTVT.

In nucleotides, the CDR3 is TGTGCCAGCAGTTCCGCAGCCCGGGAGGGGACTGAAGCTTTCTTT. This gives the protein CASSSAAREGTEAFF. The chain carries TRBV27 and TRBJ1-1, with D perhaps TRBD1 (5 bases). V shed 4 bases and J shed 5 bases, with 17 bases lying between them. CDR1 and CDR2 (germline): MNHEY, SMNVEV (reference sequence). This CDR3 comprises 15 residues.

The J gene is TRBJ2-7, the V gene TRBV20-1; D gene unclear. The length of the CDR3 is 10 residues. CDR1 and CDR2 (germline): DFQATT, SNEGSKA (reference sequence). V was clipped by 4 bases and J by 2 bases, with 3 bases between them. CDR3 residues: CSATAYEQYF. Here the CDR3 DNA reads TGCAGTGCTACAGCCTACGAGCAGTACTTC.

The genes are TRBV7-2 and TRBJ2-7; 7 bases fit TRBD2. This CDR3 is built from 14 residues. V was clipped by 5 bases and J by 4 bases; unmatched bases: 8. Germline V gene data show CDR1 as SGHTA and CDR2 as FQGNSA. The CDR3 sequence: CASSKSGEGYEQYF. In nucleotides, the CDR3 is TGTGCCAGCAGCAAATCGGGGGAGGGGTACGAGCAGTACTTC.

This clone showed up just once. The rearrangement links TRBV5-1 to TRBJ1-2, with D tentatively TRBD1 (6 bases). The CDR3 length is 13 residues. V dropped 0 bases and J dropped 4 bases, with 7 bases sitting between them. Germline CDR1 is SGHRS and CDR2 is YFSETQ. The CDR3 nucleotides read TGCGCCAGCAGCTTGGGACAGGTCTATGGCTACACCTTC. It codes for CASSLGQVYGYTF.

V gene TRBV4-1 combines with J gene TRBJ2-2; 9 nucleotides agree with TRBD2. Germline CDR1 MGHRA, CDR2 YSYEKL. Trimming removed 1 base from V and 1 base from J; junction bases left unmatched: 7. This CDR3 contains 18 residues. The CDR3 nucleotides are TGCGCCAGCAGCCAAGGACAGCGGGGGGAATGGAACACCGGGGAGCTGTTTTTT. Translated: CASSQGQRGEWNTGELFF.

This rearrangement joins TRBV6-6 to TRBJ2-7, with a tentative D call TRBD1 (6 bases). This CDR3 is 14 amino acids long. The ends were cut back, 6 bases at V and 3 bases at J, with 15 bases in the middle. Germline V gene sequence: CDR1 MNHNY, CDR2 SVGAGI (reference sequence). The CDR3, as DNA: TGTGCCAGCAGCCTGGGGGCCGGGAACTACGAGCAGTACTTC. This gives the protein CASSLGAGNYEQYF.

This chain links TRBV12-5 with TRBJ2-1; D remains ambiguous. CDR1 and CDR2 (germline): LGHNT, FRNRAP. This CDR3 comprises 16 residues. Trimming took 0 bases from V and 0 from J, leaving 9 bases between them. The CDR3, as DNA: TGTGCTAGTGGTTTGGTATTAAGCCCCTCCTACAATGAGCAGTTCTTC. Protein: CASGLVLSPSYNEQFF.

The CDR3 DNA reads TGTGCCAGCAGCTTAGGGAGAGGAAGCTCCTACAATGAGCAGTTCTTC. As protein: CASSLGRGSSYNEQFF. The chain is built from TRBV11-2 and TRBJ2-1; the D is unclear. This CDR3 region has 16 residues. The V end was cut by 1 base, the J end by 0 bases, with 10 bases between. Germline CDR1 is SGHAT and CDR2 is FQNNGV.